Presented here are 25 T cell receptor beta chains from one specimen sequenced in a study of T cell clones after liver transplantation. This table comes from immunoSEQ multiplex PCR, and its TCRdb copy is limited to in-frame clones, with some not included. This sample has roughly 51,000 clones, with over 55% found just once. The sample consisted of CD4+ T cells from blood, taken around 52 months after liver transplant. The receptors derive from a human patient who received a liver transplant. Some T cells may be graft donor cells.

This rearrangement joins TRBV9 to TRBJ2-7, with 10 nucleotides matching TRBD1. Germline V gene sequence: CDR1 SGDLS, CDR2 YYNGEE. This CDR3 comprises 16 residues. Germline trimming cut 4 bases from V and 4 bases from J; bases unmatched to any gene: 11. The CDR3 region is CASSPYTGQGGYEQYF. In nucleotides, the CDR3 is TGTGCCAGCAGCCCGTATACAGGACAGGGGGGGTACGAGCAGTACTTC.

The chain is built from TRBV28 and TRBJ1-1; 7 bases fit TRBD1. CDR1 and CDR2 from the germline V gene are MDHEN and SYDVKM. There are 17 residues in the CDR3. V dropped 3 bases and J dropped 5; count of bases not matched to a gene: 15. The CDR3 is CASSLEQLRGRGTEAFF. Here the CDR3 DNA reads TGTGCCAGCAGTTTGGAGCAGTTGAGGGGGCGGGGGACTGAAGCTTTCTTT.

The V call is TRBV25-1, the J call TRBJ1-6; 7 bases fit TRBD1. Unmatched junction bases numbered 7, after V lost 7 bases and J lost 7 bases. CDR1 is MGHDK and CDR2 is SYGVNS in the germline V gene. The CDR3 is 14 residues long. In nucleotides, the CDR3 is TGTGCCAGCACTATACCGGGACAGAATTCACCCCTCCACTTT. This translates into CASTIPGQNSPLHF.

The chain uses TRBV28 and TRBJ1-5, with a weak D call TRBD1 (5 bases). V was pared by 5 bases and J by 0 bases, with 14 bases between. Germline V CDR1 and CDR2: MDHEN, SYDVKM. The CDR3 has 16 amino acids. DNA for the CDR3: TGTGCCAGCAGTCAGGACATAGGATATAGCAATCAGCCCCAGCATTTT. Protein product: CASSQDIGYSNQPQHF.

The chain joins TRBV7-2 to TRBJ2-3; a weak D match, TRBD1 (6 bases). Germline assignment: CDR1 SGHTA and CDR2 FQGNSA. The CDR3 is made up of 15 amino acids. V was clipped by 2 bases and J by 2 bases, with 11 bases between them. CDR3 sequence: CASSLQGTYTDTQYF. The CDR3 region has the DNA TGTGCCAGCAGCTTACAGGGGACCTACACAGATACGCAGTATTTT.

This clone was observed a few times. The chain is built from TRBV29-1 and TRBJ1-2; D not certain. There are 11 residues in the CDR3. V gave up 5 bases and J gave up 8 bases, with 12 bases separating them. Germline V lookup: CDR1 SQVTM, CDR2 ANQGSEA. CDR3: CSVRLAQGYTF. CDR3 DNA: TGCAGCGTTCGACTGGCGCAAGGCTACACCTTC.

The rearrangement joins TRBV28 to TRBJ2-7; D remains ambiguous. V lost 2 bases and J 10 bases, leaving 9 bases between the germline ends. The CDR3 spans 11 residues. Germline values: CDR1 MDHEN, CDR2 SYDVKM. The CDR3 protein is CASSLRSVQYF. In DNA, the CDR3 is TGTGCCAGCAGTTTAAGGTCTGTTCAGTACTTC.

This rearrangement joins TRBV27 to TRBJ2-2, with D possibly matching TRBD1 (5 bases). V lost 7 bases and J lost 1, with 10 bases in between. The germline V gene has CDR1 MNHEY and CDR2 SMNVEV (reference sequence). This CDR3 comprises 14 residues. Written as DNA, the CDR3 is TGTGCCAGCACCGCTGACAGGAACACCGGGGAGCTGTTTTTT. Its translation is CASTADRNTGELFF.

This clone was seen only once. The rearrangement links TRBV15 to TRBJ2-5; D could derive from TRBD1 or TRBD2 (5 bases each). Germline V lookup: CDR1 LNHNV, CDR2 YYDKDF (reference sequence). The CDR3 consists of 14 residues. V was shortened by 1 base and J by 5 bases, with 11 bases between the two germline ends. The CDR3 sequence is CATSRGEGRETQYF. CDR3 nucleotide sequence: TGTGCCACCAGCAGAGGTGAGGGGCGGGAGACCCAGTACTTC.

The V and J genes are TRBV7-9 and TRBJ2-1, with D tentatively TRBD1 or TRBD2 (5 bases each). V shed 8 bases and J shed 5 bases, with 19 bases lying between them. The germline CDR1 and CDR2 sequences are SEHNR and FQNEAQ (reference sequence). The CDR3 covers 15 residues. CDR3 sequence: CASCRGRMNNNEQFF. As DNA, the CDR3 is TGTGCCAGCTGCCGGGGCAGGATGAACAACAATGAGCAGTTCTTC.

The rearrangement joins TRBV7-2 to TRBJ2-1; possible D gene TRBD1, 6 bases. The CDR3 consists of 15 residues. V was clipped by 4 bases and J by 5 bases, with 15 bases between them. Germline CDR1 SGHTA, CDR2 FQGNSA. The CDR3 DNA is TGTGCCAGCAGCTGGACTCCAGGGGAGAACAATGAGCAGTTCTTC. Its translation: CASSWTPGENNEQFF. Based on the CDR3 plus reference TRBV7-2 and TRBJ2-1, the full variable domain is GAGVSQSPSNKVTEKGKDVELRCDPISGHTALYWYRQSLGQGLEFLIYFQGNSAPDKSGLPSDRFSAERTGGSVSTLTIQRTQQEDSAVYLCASSWTPGENNEQFFGPGTRLTVL.

The gene calls are TRBV7-8 and TRBJ2-6; a possible D gene is TRBD2 (6 bases). With 5 bases removed from V and 0 bases from J, the gap between germline ends came to 17 bases. CDR3 size: 18 residues. The germline V gene encodes CDR1 SGHVS and CDR2 FQNEAQ. Here the CDR3 reads CASSRAGLDFSGANVLTF. CDR3 DNA sequence: TGTGCCAGCAGCCGCGCGGGGCTCGATTTCTCTGGGGCCAACGTCCTGACTTTC.

The chain links TRBV5-1 to TRBJ2-3, with 9 bases aligning to TRBD1. This CDR3 region has 16 residues. V was pared by 0 bases and J by 5 bases, with 7 bases of the junction left unmatched. The germline V gene encodes CDR1 SGHRS and CDR2 YFSETQ. The DNA of the CDR3 is TGCGCCAGCAGCTTGGCGGGACAGGGAATGCAAGATACGCAGTATTTT. This encodes CASSLAGQGMQDTQYF.

This sequence joins TRBV19 and TRBJ2-3, with unresolved D. Trimming removed 6 bases at V and 5 bases at J, with 9 bases between. There are 12 residues in the CDR3. Looked up from germline, CDR1 is LNHDA and CDR2 is SQIVND (reference sequence). CDR3 in DNA: TGTGCCAGTAGGATATCGGGAGATACGCAGTATTTT. Residues: CASRISGDTQYF.

This clone was seen a few times. The rearrangement links TRBV7-8 to TRBJ1-2, with TRBD1 identical over 8 bases. Trimming at V came to 4 bases and at J to 8 bases, leaving 6 bases not matched to a gene. The CDR3 has 13 residues. Germline CDR1 is SGHVS and CDR2 is FQNEAQ. The CDR3 region is CASSSFRGQGYTF. In nucleotides, the CDR3 is TGTGCCAGCAGCTCTTTCAGGGGGCAAGGCTACACCTTC.

The chain combines TRBV15 with TRBJ1-5; a possible D gene is TRBD1 (5 bases). V was cut by 1 base and J by 1 base, with 8 bases left in between. Germline V gives CDR1 LNHNV, CDR2 YYDKDF (reference sequence). The CDR3 length is 15 residues. The CDR3 sequence: CATSRGGESNQPQHF. In DNA form, the CDR3 reads TGTGCCACCAGCAGAGGGGGGGAAAGCAATCAGCCCCAGCATTTT. Supplemented by reference TRBV15 and TRBJ1-5, the full variable domain reads DAMVIQNPRYQVTQFGKPVTLSCSQTLNHNVMYWYQQKSSQAPKLLFHYYDKDFNNEADTPDNFQSRRPNTSFCFLDIRSPGLGDTAMYLCATSRGGESNQPQHFGDGTRLSIL.

A note on this clone: The same CDR3 is also encoded by other DNA sequences in this sample. This sequence joins TRBV6-5 and TRBJ1-6, with D tentatively TRBD1 (5 bases). The CDR3 sequence is 15 residues long. V was pared by 6 bases and J by 7 bases, with 16 bases between. Per germline, CDR1 MNHEY and CDR2 SVGAGI. For the CDR3, the DNA is TGTGCCAGCAGGGGGACCGGGGGAAACAATTCACCCCTCCACTTT. It yields the protein CASRGTGGNNSPLHF.

This clone was detected only a few times. J is TRBJ1-1 and V is TRBV5-4, with a tentative D call TRBD1 (6 bases). Trimming cost V 3 bases and J 3 bases, with 15 bases left between them. CDR1 and CDR2 from the germline V gene are SGHNT and YYREEE (reference sequence). The CDR3 runs 15 residues. CDR3 sequence reads: CASSSLDRTYTEAFF. DNA for the CDR3: TGTGCCAGCAGCTCGTTGGACAGAACTTACACTGAAGCTTTCTTT. Full variable domain (missing parts from reference TRBV5-4 and TRBJ1-1): ETGVTQSPTHLIKTRGQQVTLRCSSQSGHNTVSWYQQALGQGPQFIFQYYREEENGRGNFPPRFSGLQFPNYSSELNVNALELDDSALYLCASSSLDRTYTEAFFGQGTRLTVV.

The chain employs TRBV19 and TRBJ2-2, with 8 positions matching TRBD1. CDR1 and CDR2 from the germline V gene are LNHDA and SQIVND (reference sequence). The CDR3 loop spans 16 amino acids. V shed 5 bases and J 6 bases; nucleotides not matched to a gene: 11. The CDR3 bases are TGTGCCAGTAGTGCCCGACAGGGGAGGCGCCCCGGGGAGCTGTTTTTT. Protein product: CASSARQGRRPGELFF. Using reference TRBV19 and TRBJ2-2 for the parts outside the CDR3, the full variable domain is DGGITQSPKYLFRKEGQNVTLSCEQNLNHDAMYWYRQDPGQGLRLIYYSQIVNDFQKGDIAEGYSVSREKKESFPLTVTSAQKNPTAFYLCASSARQGRRPGELFFGEGSRLTVL.

V usage is TRBV18 and J usage is TRBJ1-2; TRBD1 matches at 9 bases. Losses at the gene ends were 6 bases for V and 8 bases for J; bases not matched to a gene: 10. The germline V gene has CDR1 KGHSH and CDR2 LQKENI. The CDR3 has 14 amino acids. CDR3 DNA sequence: TGTGCCAGCTCGCCGTTACAGGGGGCGCAAGGCTACACCTTC. As protein: CASSPLQGAQGYTF.

The V gene is TRBV7-2, the J gene TRBJ2-7; TRBD1 aligns across 7 bases. This CDR3 is 14 amino acids long. Germline loops: CDR1 SGHTA, CDR2 FQGNSA. The V and J ends lost 3 bases and 2 bases, in that order; junction bases with no gene match: 4. CDR3 nucleotides: TGTGCCAGCAGCTTGACGACAGGGCCCTACGAGCAGTACTTC. It translates to CASSLTTGPYEQYF.

This CDR3 reads CASRGGVGNEQFF. CDR3 sequence (DNA): TGTGCCAGTAGGGGGGGAGTTGGCAATGAGCAGTTCTTC. This chain links TRBV19 with TRBJ2-1; the D gene is possibly TRBD2 (6 bases). Germline loops: CDR1 LNHDA, CDR2 SQIVND (reference sequence). The CDR3 runs 13 residues. Trimming shortened V by 6 bases and J by 6 bases, and 12 bases separated the two germline ends. The variable domain in full, completed from reference TRBV19 and TRBJ2-1, reads DGGITQSPKYLFRKEGQNVTLSCEQNLNHDAMYWYRQDPGQGLRLIYYSQIVNDFQKGDIAEGYSVSREKKESFPLTVTSAQKNPTAFYLCASRGGVGNEQFFGPGTRLTVL.

The count of this clone is one. The chain recombines TRBV7-9 with TRBJ2-2; either TRBD1 or TRBD2 may fit D (5 bases each). Trimming pared 5 bases from V and 2 bases from J, leaving 15 bases between. The length of the CDR3 is 16 residues. Germline V gene sequence: CDR1 SEHNR, CDR2 FQNEAQ (reference sequence). CDR3 nucleotide sequence: TGTGCCAGCAGCCCGAGACCAGGGAGTAACACCGGGGAGCTGTTTTTT. It translates to CASSPRPGSNTGELFF.

J is TRBJ2-2 and V is TRBV19; maybe TRBD2 (5 bases). This CDR3 has 14 residues. V lost 9 bases and J 1 base, leaving 12 bases between the germline ends. Germline V CDR1 and CDR2: LNHDA, SQIVND (reference sequence). This chain's CDR3 is CASPPGRNTGELFF. The CDR3 DNA follows: TGTGCCAGCCCCCCTGGGAGGAACACCGGGGAGCTGTTTTTT.

The chain carries TRBV6-6 and TRBJ2-7, with D unclear. V was cut by 4 bases and J by 5 bases, with 9 bases left in between. The germline V gene has CDR1 MNHNY and CDR2 SVGAGI (reference sequence). The CDR3 sequence is 12 residues long. The CDR3 region has the DNA TGTGCCAGCAGTTCCCGGGTCCACGAGCAGTACTTC. This translates into CASSSRVHEQYF.